Following are 6 T cell receptor beta chains from one sample sequenced in a study of blood T cell repertoires in COVID-19. The data were produced by immunoSEQ multiplex PCR, yet TCRdb's version contains in-frame clones alone and is incomplete. This table holds around 120,000 clones, 55% to 75% found once. The sample was peripheral blood. These receptors all come from a human donor with acute or convalescent COVID-19. The donor label of this sample is uncertain.

This clone showed up just a few times. The rearrangement uses TRBV29-1 and TRBJ2-5, with a possible D match to TRBD2 (5 bases). The CDR3 is 12 residues long. Trimming took 6 bases from V and 4 from J, leaving 12 bases between them. Per the germline V gene, CDR1 is SQVTM and CDR2 is ANQGSEA. This CDR3 is CSVGFRGETQYF. In DNA, the CDR3 is TGCAGCGTGGGATTCCGGGGAGAGACCCAGTACTTC. The full variable domain, its missing parts supplied by reference TRBV29-1 and TRBJ2-5, is SAVISQKPSRDICQRGTSLTIQCQVDSQVTMMFWYRQQPGQSLTLIATANQGSEATYESGFVIDKFPISRPNLTFSTLTVSNMSPEDSSIYLCSVGFRGETQYFGPGTRLLVL.

As to this clone: Different DNA sequences within this sample yield the same CDR3. The chain carries TRBV12-3 or TRBV12-4 and TRBJ1-1; the D is unclear. The CDR3 loop spans 13 amino acids. Trimming shortened V by 3 bases and J by 1 base, and 6 bases separated the two germline ends. CDR3 protein: CASSLLRNTEAFF. Written as DNA, the CDR3 is TGTGCCAGCAGTTTGTTGAGGAACACTGAAGCTTTCTTT.

This clone was observed a handful of times. V is TRBV20-1 and J is TRBJ2-5; D gene uncertain. CDR3 size: 11 residues. V was pared by 3 bases and J by 1 base, with 3 bases between. Germline lookup yields CDR1 DFQATT and CDR2 SNEGSKA (reference sequence). CDR3 coding DNA: TGCAGTGCTAGGCGCCAAGAGACCCAGTACTTC. This gives the protein CSARRQETQYF.

In this sample, this clone turned up a few times. The chain uses TRBV4-1 and TRBJ2-3; 9 bases are a match to TRBD2. CDR1 is MGHRA and CDR2 is YSYEKL in the germline V gene. The trim removed 3 bases at V and 0 bases at J, leaving 16 bases unmatched. CDR3 length: 20 residues. The CDR3 here is CASSHPLSGGSGVSTDTQYF. The DNA for the CDR3 is TGCGCCAGCAGCCACCCCCTGAGCGGGGGGAGTGGTGTGAGCACAGATACGCAGTATTTT.

The chain carries TRBV11-2 and TRBJ1-4; no firm D call. The CDR3 loop spans 12 amino acids. Germline assignment: CDR1 SGHAT and CDR2 FQNNGV. Trimming pared 3 bases from V and 10 bases from J, leaving 9 bases between. In DNA, the CDR3 is TGTGCCAGCAGCTTCGCACTAGGAAAACTGTTTTTT. Its translation: CASSFALGKLFF.

This clone was seen a handful of times. This chain joins TRBV29-1 and TRBJ2-3; 14 bases map to TRBD2. CDR1 SQVTM and CDR2 ANQGSEA come from the germline V gene. Trimming cost V 6 bases and J 8 bases; bases outside gene matches: 4. The CDR3 spans 13 residues. The CDR3 nucleotides read TGCAGCGTCGTGACTAGCGGGGGGGGTACGCAGTATTTT. This gives the protein CSVVTSGGGTQYF.